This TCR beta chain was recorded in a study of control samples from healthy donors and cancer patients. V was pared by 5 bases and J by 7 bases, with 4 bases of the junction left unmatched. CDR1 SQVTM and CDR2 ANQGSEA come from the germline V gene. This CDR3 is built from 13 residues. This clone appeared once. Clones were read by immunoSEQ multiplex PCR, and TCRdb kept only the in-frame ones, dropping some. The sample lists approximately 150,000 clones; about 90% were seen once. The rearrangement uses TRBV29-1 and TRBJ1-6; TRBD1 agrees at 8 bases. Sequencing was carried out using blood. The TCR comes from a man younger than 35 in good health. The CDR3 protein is CSVTRGPNSPLHF. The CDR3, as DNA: TGCAGCGTTACCAGGGGGCCAAATTCACCCCTCCACTTT.